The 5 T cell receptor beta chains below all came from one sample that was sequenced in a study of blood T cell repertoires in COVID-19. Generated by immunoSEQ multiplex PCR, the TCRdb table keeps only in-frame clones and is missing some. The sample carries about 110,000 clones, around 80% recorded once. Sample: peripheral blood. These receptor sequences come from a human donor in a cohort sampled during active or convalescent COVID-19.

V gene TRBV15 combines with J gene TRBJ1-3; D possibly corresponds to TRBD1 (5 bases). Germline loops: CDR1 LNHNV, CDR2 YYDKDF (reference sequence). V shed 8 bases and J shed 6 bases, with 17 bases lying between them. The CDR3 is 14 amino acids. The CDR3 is CATSPGQPVNTIYF. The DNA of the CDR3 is TGTGCCACCTCCCCAGGGCAACCTGTAAACACCATATATTTT.

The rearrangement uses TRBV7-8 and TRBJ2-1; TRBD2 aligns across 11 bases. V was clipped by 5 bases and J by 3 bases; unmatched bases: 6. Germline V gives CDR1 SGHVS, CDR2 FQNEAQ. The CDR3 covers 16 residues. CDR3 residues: CASSPLGLAVYNEQFF. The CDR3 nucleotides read TGTGCCAGCAGCCCGCTGGGACTAGCGGTCTACAATGAGCAGTTCTTC.

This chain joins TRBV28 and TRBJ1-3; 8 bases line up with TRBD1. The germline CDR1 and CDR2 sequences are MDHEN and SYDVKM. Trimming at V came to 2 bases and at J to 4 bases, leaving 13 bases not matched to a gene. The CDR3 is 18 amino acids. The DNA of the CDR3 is TGTGCCAGCAGTTTACCTCCAGGGGGCTCTGGGGGAGGAAACACCATATATTTT. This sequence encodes CASSLPPGGSGGGNTIYF.

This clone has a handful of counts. The CDR3 spells CASSTGGDGYTF. Written as DNA, the CDR3 is TGTGCCAGCAGTACCGGAGGCGATGGCTACACCTTC. The J gene is TRBJ1-2, the V gene TRBV6-5, with D unclear. Germline CDR1 reads MNHEY; CDR2 reads SVGAGI. V was cut by 5 bases and J by 6 bases, with 10 bases left in between. The CDR3 loop spans 12 amino acids.

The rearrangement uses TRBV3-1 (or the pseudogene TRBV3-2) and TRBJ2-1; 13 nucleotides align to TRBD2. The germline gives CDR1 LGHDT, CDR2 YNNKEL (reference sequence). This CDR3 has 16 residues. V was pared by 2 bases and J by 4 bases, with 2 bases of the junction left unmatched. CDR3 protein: CASSQTSGGVYNEQFF. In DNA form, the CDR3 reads TGTGCCAGCAGCCAAACTAGCGGGGGGGTATACAATGAGCAGTTCTTC.